What follows are 32 T cell receptor beta chains derived from one specimen sequenced in a study of blood T cell repertoires in COVID-19. The repertoire was sequenced with immunoSEQ multiplex PCR; TCRdb's copy has only in-frame clones and lacks some. This table holds about 220,000 clones, more than 70% found once. Sample: peripheral blood. The source of these receptors is an elderly woman with acute or convalescent COVID-19.

The chain couples TRBV5-6 to TRBJ1-1; TRBD1 agrees at 12 bases. This CDR3 has 16 residues. With 3 bases clipped from V and 6 bases from J, the junction kept 9 bases outside the gene matches. CDR1 is SGHDT and CDR2 is YYEEEE in the germline V gene. The CDR3 region has the DNA TGTGCCAGCAGCTGGGACAGGGGGCGCAGTGAGGCTGAAGCTTTCTTT. It yields the protein CASSWDRGRSEAEAFF.

The chain has TRBV11-3 and TRBJ2-1, with 7 bases lining up with TRBD1. This CDR3 is 17 amino acids long. CDR1 is SGHNT and CDR2 is YENEEA in the germline V gene. The CDR3, as DNA: TGTGCATCAACAGGGGACACACAATCCAGCTCCTACAATGAGCAGTTCTTC. Translating it yields CASTGDTQSSSYNEQFF.

The chain has TRBV3-1 (or the pseudogene TRBV3-2) and TRBJ2-1, with D tentatively TRBD1 (7 bases). The CDR3 spans 16 residues. CDR1 and CDR2 (germline): LGHDT, YNNKEL (reference sequence). V was trimmed by 4 bases and J by 10 bases, leaving 23 bases between them. CDR3 coding DNA: TGTGCCAGCAGCCGCCTCCCCCCGGAGGGGGCACAGGAGCAGTTCTTC. It is translated as CASSRLPPEGAQEQFF.

This chain joins TRBV19 and TRBJ1-6; D is unclear. CDR3 size: 19 residues. Trimming took 0 bases from V and 0 from J, leaving 15 bases between them. In germline, CDR1 is LNHDA, CDR2 SQIVND (reference sequence). CDR3 in DNA: TGTGCCAGTAGTATAGATGGTCAGGCGAGCAGCTCCTATAATTCACCCCTCCACTTT. Its protein is CASSIDGQASSSYNSPLHF.

This chain joins TRBV18 and TRBJ1-1; 12 nucleotides agree with TRBD1. The CDR3 is 18 amino acids. The ends lost 6 bases at V and 5 bases at J; junction bases unmatched: 16. Germline CDR1 KGHSH, CDR2 LQKENI. The CDR3 DNA sequence: TGTGCCAGCTCGCCCACACCCCCGGGACAGGGGGCTTATACTGAAGCTTTCTTT. Translated, it gives CASSPTPPGQGAYTEAFF.

This clone was recorded only once. The chain couples TRBV5-1 to TRBJ2-5, with 10 bases identical to TRBD2. There are 19 residues in the CDR3. CDR1 and CDR2 from the germline V gene are SGHRS and YFSETQ. The junction had 14 bases not matched to a gene; V was cut back by 2 bases and J by 1 base. The CDR3 DNA is TGCGCCAGCAGCTTTTTCCGGGGAGTAGCGGGGGGCCCCCAAGAGACCCAGTACTTC. Translating gives CASSFFRGVAGGPQETQYF.

The V and J genes are TRBV18 and TRBJ2-1; perhaps TRBD1 as D (6 bases). The CDR3 covers 14 residues. The germline gives CDR1 KGHSH, CDR2 LQKENI. The germline V and J ends were trimmed by 3 bases and 7 bases, with 13 bases remaining between them. Here the CDR3 DNA reads TGTGCCAGCTCACCGGGGGCGACCTCGAATGAGCAGTTCTTC. This encodes CASSPGATSNEQFF.

This chain uses TRBV5-1 with TRBJ2-7; 8 bases align to TRBD1. The junction had 3 bases not matched to a gene; V was cut back by 1 base and J by 3 bases. The germline gives CDR1 SGHRS, CDR2 YFSETQ. This CDR3 has 14 residues. For the CDR3, the DNA is TGCGCCAGCAGCTTGCAGGGGGCGGGCTACGAGCAGTACTTC. Its protein is CASSLQGAGYEQYF.

The chain recombines TRBV11-2 with TRBJ2-3; D may be TRBD2 (6 bases). CDR3 length: 14 residues. CDR1 and CDR2 (germline): SGHAT, FQNNGV. Deletions cut 1 base from V and 5 bases from J, with 10 bases between. The CDR3, as DNA: TGTGCCAGCAGCTTAGGTGGGGGGAGAGATACGCAGTATTTT. Its translation: CASSLGGGRDTQYF.

The J gene is TRBJ1-1, the V gene TRBV7-9, with unresolved D. Trimming stripped 3 bases from V and 7 bases from J, with 6 bases between. The germline V gene encodes CDR1 SEHNR and CDR2 FQNEAQ (reference sequence). This CDR3 is built from 11 residues. The CDR3 is CASSLGSEAFF. CDR3 bases: TGTGCCAGCAGCTTGGGCAGTGAAGCTTTCTTT.

The gene calls are TRBV19 and TRBJ1-5; 7 bases fit TRBD1. The trim removed 3 bases at V and 1 base at J, leaving 6 bases unmatched. The CDR3 extends over 16 amino acids. The V gene's germline CDR1 is LNHDA and CDR2 SQIVND (reference sequence). DNA for the CDR3: TGTGCCAGTAGTATCGGAGGGGGCGTAAGCAATCAGCCCCAGCATTTT. Translated, it gives CASSIGGGVSNQPQHF. The variable domain in full, completed from reference TRBV19 and TRBJ1-5, reads DGGITQSPKYLFRKEGQNVTLSCEQNLNHDAMYWYRQDPGQGLRLIYYSQIVNDFQKGDIAEGYSVSREKKESFPLTVTSAQKNPTAFYLCASSIGGGVSNQPQHFGDGTRLSIL.

The chain has TRBV24-1 and TRBJ1-2; weak D call: TRBD1 (5 bases). CDR3 size: 13 residues. Germline CDR1 and CDR2: KGHDR and SFDVKD. V lost 0 bases, J lost 7 bases, and 8 bases lay in between. CDR3 DNA sequence: TGTGCCACCAGTGATTTGTACGGGGGTGGCTACACCTTC. Its translation is CATSDLYGGGYTF.

The chain combines TRBV9 with TRBJ1-6; 9 nucleotides match TRBD1. V lost 5 bases, J lost 6 bases, and 6 bases stayed unmatched. The CDR3 consists of 15 residues. CDR1 is SGDLS, CDR2 YYNGEE, per germline. The DNA for the CDR3 is TGTGCCAGCAGAGGCGGGACAGGGTCTAATTCACCCCTCCACTTT. Residues: CASRGGTGSNSPLHF.

The chain employs TRBV28 and TRBJ1-2; the match to TRBD1 covers 10 bases. The CDR3 consists of 14 residues. Germline assignment: CDR1 MDHEN and CDR2 SYDVKM. V was clipped by 5 bases and J by 6 bases; unmatched bases: 6. CDR3 sequence (DNA): TGTGCCAGCAGTAGAATCGGGACAGGGGATGGCTACACCTTC. This translates into CASSRIGTGDGYTF.

The V and J genes are TRBV11-3 and TRBJ2-1; 8 nucleotides match TRBD1. The germline gives CDR1 SGHNT, CDR2 YENEEA. This CDR3 region has 14 residues. J gave up 2 bases and V 5 bases, and 2 bases lay outside the gene matches. The CDR3 here is CASSGGQAYNEQFF. CDR3 DNA sequence: TGTGCCAGCAGCGGGGGACAGGCCTACAATGAGCAGTTCTTC.

The rearrangement joins TRBV28 to TRBJ1-2; TRBD1 might be the D (5 bases). The CDR3 sequence is 20 residues long. CDR1 is MDHEN, CDR2 SYDVKM, per germline. V shed 5 bases and J shed 7 bases, with 35 bases lying between them. CDR3 bases: TGTGCCAGCAGTCCCCCTCCCCGCAGGGAGGTTTTCGGTGTTTTGTCTGGCTACACCTTC. Translating it yields CASSPPPRREVFGVLSGYTF.

The chain links TRBV19 to TRBJ2-2, with a possible D match to TRBD1 (5 bases). The germline V gene encodes CDR1 LNHDA and CDR2 SQIVND (reference sequence). The ends were cut back, 3 bases at V and 2 bases at J, with 19 bases in the middle. The CDR3 has 18 residues. The CDR3 nucleotides read TGTGCCAGTAGTATTTTGGCAGGGCGTACGACCAACACCGGGGAGCTGTTTTTT. Translation: CASSILAGRTTNTGELFF. Supplemented by reference TRBV19 and TRBJ2-2, the full variable domain reads DGGITQSPKYLFRKEGQNVTLSCEQNLNHDAMYWYRQDPGQGLRLIYYSQIVNDFQKGDIAEGYSVSREKKESFPLTVTSAQKNPTAFYLCASSILAGRTTNTGELFFGEGSRLTVL.

By sample fraction, this clone is medium-sized (0.01 to 0.1%). The sample holds other DNA sequences that translate to the same CDR3. The V gene is TRBV9, the J gene TRBJ1-2; 8 bases map to TRBD1. Germline CDR1 is SGDLS and CDR2 is YYNGEE. V gave up 0 bases and J gave up 7 bases; unmatched junction bases: 5. The length of the CDR3 is 14 residues. For the CDR3, the DNA is TGTGCCAGCAGCGTAGGGACAGGGAGGGGTGGCTACACCTTC. Encoded protein: CASSVGTGRGGYTF.

The chain uses TRBV3-1 (or the pseudogene TRBV3-2) and TRBJ2-7; TRBD2 aligns across 9 bases. The CDR3 is 16 amino acids. Germline V gives CDR1 LGHDT, CDR2 YNNKEL (reference sequence). The junction had 5 bases not matched to a gene; V was cut back by 0 bases and J by 2 bases. CDR3 sequence reads: CASSQEASGVPYEQYF. CDR3 in DNA: TGTGCCAGCAGCCAAGAAGCTAGCGGGGTCCCCTACGAGCAGTACTTC.

This chain connects TRBV7-2 to TRBJ1-6; no firm D call. Between the trimmed V and J ends, which lost 5 bases and 1 base, there was a span of 15 bases. Germline V gene data show CDR1 as SGHTA and CDR2 as FQGNSA. The CDR3 sequence is 17 residues long. This CDR3 is CASSPTRGSSYNSPLHF. In DNA form, the CDR3 reads TGTGCCAGCAGCCCGACTCGGGGTTCATCCTATAATTCACCCCTCCACTTT.

The rearrangement joins TRBV18 to TRBJ2-5; 7 bases align to TRBD1. The ends lost 6 bases at V and 1 base at J; junction bases unmatched: 2. Germline V gives CDR1 KGHSH, CDR2 LQKENI. This CDR3 is 13 amino acids long. In DNA form, the CDR3 reads TGTGCCAGCTCTAGGGACAGCCAAGAGACCCAGTACTTC. Translated, it gives CASSRDSQETQYF.

This sequence joins TRBV7-9 and TRBJ1-2, with D perhaps matching TRBD1 (6 bases). V was trimmed by 5 bases and J by 6 bases, leaving 19 bases between them. The germline V gene encodes CDR1 SEHNR and CDR2 FQNEAQ (reference sequence). CDR3 length: 15 residues. The CDR3 spells CASSPRGGTVDGYTF. For the CDR3, the DNA is TGTGCCAGCAGCCCGAGAGGGGGTACCGTTGATGGCTACACCTTC.

This chain connects TRBV4-1 to TRBJ2-1; the D gene is possibly TRBD1 (5 bases). The CDR3 covers 16 residues. CDR1 MGHRA and CDR2 YSYEKL come from the germline V gene. V was cut by 0 bases and J by 5 bases, with 14 bases left in between. The CDR3 DNA follows: TGCGCCAGCAGCCAAGAGGGGCGTGGAGTCAACAATGAGCAGTTCTTC. Amino acid sequence: CASSQEGRGVNNEQFF.

The rearrangement joins TRBV4-2 to TRBJ1-2; no definite D call. The germline gives CDR1 LGHNA, CDR2 YNFKEQ. V was pared by 4 bases and J by 8 bases, with 14 bases between. The CDR3 is made up of 13 amino acids. Written as DNA, the CDR3 is TGTGCCAGCAGCCCTCTAGAGGGTTCGGGCTACACCTTC. Translated: CASSPLEGSGYTF.

The genes are TRBV7-2 and TRBJ1-2, with D hard to call. Per germline, CDR1 SGHTA and CDR2 FQGNSA. Trimming removed 2 bases from V and 8 bases from J, with 15 bases in between. The CDR3 consists of 14 residues. The chain's CDR3 is CASSLTRTTEGYTF. CDR3 DNA: TGTGCCAGCAGCTTAACGAGGACTACGGAAGGCTACACCTTC.

This chain uses TRBV24-1 with TRBJ2-3; 10 bases agree with TRBD2. The V segment lost 10 bases and the J segment 1 base; nucleotides outside the gene matches: 4. This CDR3 contains 14 residues. Germline V gene sequence: CDR1 KGHDR, CDR2 SFDVKD. CDR3 loop: CATAGTSGTDTQYF. In DNA, the CDR3 is TGTGCCACAGCCGGGACTAGCGGCACAGATACGCAGTATTTT.

This chain uses TRBV3-1 (or the pseudogene TRBV3-2) with TRBJ2-5; possibly TRBD2 for D (6 bases). Germline V CDR1 and CDR2: LGHDT, YNNKEL (reference sequence). The CDR3 runs 14 residues. The V end was cut by 5 bases, the J end by 3 bases, with 13 bases between. CDR3 coding DNA: TGTGCCAGCAGCGAGGGACTTGCGGAAGAGACCCAGTACTTC. As protein: CASSEGLAEETQYF.

This clone was seen only a few times. The chain has TRBV29-1 and TRBJ1-4; the match to TRBD1 covers 12 bases. The CDR3 covers 16 residues. V was pared by 3 bases and J by 7 bases, with 9 bases of the junction left unmatched. In germline, CDR1 is SQVTM, CDR2 ANQGSEA. DNA of the CDR3: TGCAGCGTTGATGCCGGGACAGGGGGCCGAGGTGAAAAACTGTTTTTT. Its protein is CSVDAGTGGRGEKLFF.

Worth noting for this clone: The same CDR3 is also encoded by other DNA sequences in this sample. The chain couples TRBV6-5 to TRBJ2-5; 11 nucleotides match TRBD2. V dropped 0 bases and J dropped 1; count of bases not matched to a gene: 1. Germline V gene sequence: CDR1 MNHEY, CDR2 SVGAGI. The CDR3 consists of 16 residues. The CDR3 is CASSYSLAGGQETQYF. In DNA, the CDR3 is TGTGCCAGCAGTTACTCTCTAGCGGGGGGCCAAGAGACCCAGTACTTC.

This sequence joins TRBV6-5 and TRBJ2-1, with unresolved D. CDR1 is MNHEY, CDR2 SVGAGI, per germline. V gave up 5 bases and J gave up 10 bases, with 18 bases separating them. CDR3 length: 14 amino acids. The CDR3 here is CASSPNQTPQEQFF. DNA of the CDR3: TGTGCCAGCAGTCCCAACCAGACTCCCCAGGAGCAGTTCTTC.

The V call is TRBV4-2, the J call TRBJ1-1; D remains unclear. V was trimmed by 0 bases and J by 2 bases, leaving 10 bases between them. Germline CDR1 and CDR2: LGHNA and YNFKEQ. The CDR3 is made up of 15 amino acids. The CDR3 protein is CASSQDTRGNTEAFF. In nucleotides, the CDR3 is TGTGCCAGCAGCCAAGATACCCGGGGAAACACTGAAGCTTTCTTT.

The chain employs TRBV30 and TRBJ1-1, with D unclear. This CDR3 has 11 residues. CDR1 GTSNPN and CDR2 SVGIG come from the germline V gene (reference sequence). V was pared by 3 bases and J by 2 bases, with 4 bases between. CDR3 sequence reads: CAWSINTEAFF. The CDR3 bases are TGTGCCTGGAGCATTAACACTGAAGCTTTCTTT.